This T cell receptor beta chain emerged from a study of blood T cells in healthy people across ages. Whole-study findings and limits: Strong correlation linked observed beta diversity and percent naive T cells. Naive and antigen-experienced cells could not be conclusively compared, given unsorted PBMCs.

This CDR3 is built from 14 residues. From germline, CDR1 is MNHEY and CDR2 SMNVEV (reference sequence). The trim removed 5 bases at V and 2 bases at J, leaving 5 bases unmatched. Primed by a sample-barcoded 5' primer and a J-beta primer mix, a second PCR proceeded for roughly 7 to 12 cycles. TCRdb fed the 5' RACE reads into MiXCR, producing one record per CDR3 protein. This sample has roughly 1,700,000 distinct CDR3 sequences, with roughly 30% found just once. This clonotype was detected a few times. Its target is not known. The TCR comes from a woman between 25 and 40 years old in good health. Sequenced: blood. This chain links TRBV27 with TRBJ2-7; TRBD1 agrees at 8 bases. The CDR3 sequence: CASSRRGRTYEQYF. In DNA form, the CDR3 reads TGTGCCAGCAGTCGCAGGGGGCGGACCTACGAGCAGTACTTC.